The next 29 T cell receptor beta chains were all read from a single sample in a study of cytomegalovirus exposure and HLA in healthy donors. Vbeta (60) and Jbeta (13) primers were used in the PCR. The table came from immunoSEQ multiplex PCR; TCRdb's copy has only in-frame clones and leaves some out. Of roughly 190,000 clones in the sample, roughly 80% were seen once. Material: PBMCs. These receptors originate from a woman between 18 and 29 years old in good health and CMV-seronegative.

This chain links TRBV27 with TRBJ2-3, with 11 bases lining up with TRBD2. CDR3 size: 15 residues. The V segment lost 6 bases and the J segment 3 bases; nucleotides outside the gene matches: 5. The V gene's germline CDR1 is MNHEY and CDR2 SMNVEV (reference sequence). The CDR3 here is CASRLAGVGTDTQYF. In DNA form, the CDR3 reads TGTGCCAGCAGACTAGCGGGAGTGGGGACAGATACGCAGTATTTT.

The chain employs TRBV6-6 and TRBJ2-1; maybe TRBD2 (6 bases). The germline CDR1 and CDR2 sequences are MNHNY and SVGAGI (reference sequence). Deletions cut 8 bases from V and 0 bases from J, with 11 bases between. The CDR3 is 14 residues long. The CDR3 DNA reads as TGTGCCAGCCAGGCCGGGAGCTCCTACAATGAGCAGTTCTTC. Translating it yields CASQAGSSYNEQFF.

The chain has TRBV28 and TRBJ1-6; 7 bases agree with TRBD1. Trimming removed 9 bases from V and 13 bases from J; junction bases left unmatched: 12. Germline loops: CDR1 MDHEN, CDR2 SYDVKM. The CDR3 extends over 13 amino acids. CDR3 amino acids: CASGTALPGPLHF. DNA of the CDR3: TGTGCCAGTGGGACAGCCTTACCGGGGCCCCTCCACTTT.

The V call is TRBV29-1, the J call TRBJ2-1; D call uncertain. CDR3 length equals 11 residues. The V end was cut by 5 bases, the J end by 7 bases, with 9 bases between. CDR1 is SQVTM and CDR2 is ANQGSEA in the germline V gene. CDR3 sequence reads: CSVIQKNEQFF. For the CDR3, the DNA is TGCAGCGTTATTCAGAAAAATGAGCAGTTCTTC.

DNA of the CDR3: TGTGCCAGTAGTATCGGGACTAGCGAGAACACCGGGGAGCTGTTTTTT. Protein sequence: CASSIGTSENTGELFF. The chain couples TRBV19 to TRBJ2-2, with 10 bases identical to TRBD2. This CDR3 contains 16 residues. V was clipped by 3 bases and J by 1 base; unmatched bases: 2. Germline assignment: CDR1 LNHDA and CDR2 SQIVND (reference sequence).

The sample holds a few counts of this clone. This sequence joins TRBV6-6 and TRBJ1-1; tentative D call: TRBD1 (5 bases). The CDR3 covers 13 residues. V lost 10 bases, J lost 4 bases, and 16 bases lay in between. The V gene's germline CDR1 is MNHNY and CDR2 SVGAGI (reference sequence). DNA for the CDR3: TGTGCCACCTTCGGGGGGACTGGCACTGAAGCTTTCTTT. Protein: CATFGGTGTEAFF.

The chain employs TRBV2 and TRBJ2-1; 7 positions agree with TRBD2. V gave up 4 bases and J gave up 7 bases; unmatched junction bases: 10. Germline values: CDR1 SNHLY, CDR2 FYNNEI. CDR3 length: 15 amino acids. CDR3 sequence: CASSAREFGWNEQFF. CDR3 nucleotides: TGTGCCAGCAGTGCGCGGGAGTTTGGTTGGAATGAGCAGTTCTTC.

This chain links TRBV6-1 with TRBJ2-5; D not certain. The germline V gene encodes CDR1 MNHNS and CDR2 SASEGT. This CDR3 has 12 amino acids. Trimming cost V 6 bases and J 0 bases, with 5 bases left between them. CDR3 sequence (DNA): TGTGCCAGCAGCCGGGACCAAGAGACCCAGTACTTC. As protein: CASSRDQETQYF.

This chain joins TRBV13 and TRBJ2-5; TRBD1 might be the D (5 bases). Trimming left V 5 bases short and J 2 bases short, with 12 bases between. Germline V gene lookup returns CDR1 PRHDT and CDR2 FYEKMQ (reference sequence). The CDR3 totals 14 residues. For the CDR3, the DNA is TGTGCCAGCAGCCTCAGGGCCATACAAGAGACCCAGTACTTC. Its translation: CASSLRAIQETQYF. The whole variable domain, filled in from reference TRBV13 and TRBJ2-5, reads AAGVIQSPRHLIKEKRETATLKCYPIPRHDTVYWYQQGPGQDPQFLISFYEKMQSDKGSIPDRFSAQQFSDYHSELNMSSLELGDSALYFCASSLRAIQETQYFGPGTRLLVL.

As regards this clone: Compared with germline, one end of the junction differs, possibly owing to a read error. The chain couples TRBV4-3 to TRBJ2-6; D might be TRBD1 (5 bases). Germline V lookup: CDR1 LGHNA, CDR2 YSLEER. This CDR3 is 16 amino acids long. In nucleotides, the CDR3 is TGCGCCAGCAGCCAAGATATAACCTCTGGGGCCAATGTCCTGACTTTC. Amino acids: CASSQDITSGANVLTF.

The CDR3 reads CASTDFHEQYF. CDR3 nucleotides: TGTGCCAGCACAGATTTCCACGAGCAGTACTTC. The V and J genes are TRBV27 and TRBJ2-7; no definite D call. The CDR3 extends over 11 amino acids. Trimming pared 7 bases from V and 5 bases from J, leaving 9 bases between. Germline V gene sequence: CDR1 MNHEY, CDR2 SMNVEV (reference sequence).

This chain's CDR3 is CAWSLSENTEAFF. The CDR3 nucleotides read TGTGCCTGGAGTCTCTCAGAAAACACTGAAGCTTTCTTT. The J gene is TRBJ1-1, the V gene TRBV30; D gene uncertain. This CDR3 has 13 residues. V was shortened by 2 bases and J by 2 bases, with 9 bases between the two germline ends. Germline V lookup: CDR1 GTSNPN, CDR2 SVGIG (reference sequence).

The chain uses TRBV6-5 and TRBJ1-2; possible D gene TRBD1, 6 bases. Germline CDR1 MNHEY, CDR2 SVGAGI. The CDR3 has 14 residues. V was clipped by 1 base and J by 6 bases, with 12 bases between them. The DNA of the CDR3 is TGTGCCAGCAGTTACTTAAGGGGGATCCATGGCTACACCTTC. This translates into CASSYLRGIHGYTF.

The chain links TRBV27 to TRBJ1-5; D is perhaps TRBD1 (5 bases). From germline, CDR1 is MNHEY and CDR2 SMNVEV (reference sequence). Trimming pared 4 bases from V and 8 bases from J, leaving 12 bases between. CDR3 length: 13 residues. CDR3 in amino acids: CASSSTRGEPQHF. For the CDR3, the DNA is TGTGCCAGCAGTTCGACCCGGGGGGAGCCCCAGCATTTT.

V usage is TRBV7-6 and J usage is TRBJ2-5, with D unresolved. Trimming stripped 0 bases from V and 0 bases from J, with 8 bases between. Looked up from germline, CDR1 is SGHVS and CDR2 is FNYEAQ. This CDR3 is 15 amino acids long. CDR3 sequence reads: CASSLADGYQETQYF. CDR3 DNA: TGTGCCAGCAGCTTAGCCGACGGGTACCAAGAGACCCAGTACTTC.

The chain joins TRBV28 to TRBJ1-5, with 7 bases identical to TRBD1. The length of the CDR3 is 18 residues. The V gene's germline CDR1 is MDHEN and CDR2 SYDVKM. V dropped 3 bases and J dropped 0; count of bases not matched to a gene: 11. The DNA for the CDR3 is TGTGCCAGCAGTTTTGGCACAGGGGACGTGAATAGCAATCAGCCCCAGCATTTT. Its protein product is CASSFGTGDVNSNQPQHF.

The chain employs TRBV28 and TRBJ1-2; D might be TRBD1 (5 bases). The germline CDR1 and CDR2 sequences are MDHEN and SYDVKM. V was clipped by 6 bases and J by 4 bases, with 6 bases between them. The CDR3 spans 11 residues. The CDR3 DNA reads TGTGCCAGCAGCGGGGGCTATGGCTACACCTTC. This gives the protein CASSGGYGYTF.

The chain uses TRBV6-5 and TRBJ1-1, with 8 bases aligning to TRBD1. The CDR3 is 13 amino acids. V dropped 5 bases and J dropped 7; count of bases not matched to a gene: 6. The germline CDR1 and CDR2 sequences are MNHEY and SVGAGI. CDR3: CASSPGQGLEAFF. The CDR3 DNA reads TGTGCCAGCAGTCCTGGACAGGGTCTTGAAGCTTTCTTT.

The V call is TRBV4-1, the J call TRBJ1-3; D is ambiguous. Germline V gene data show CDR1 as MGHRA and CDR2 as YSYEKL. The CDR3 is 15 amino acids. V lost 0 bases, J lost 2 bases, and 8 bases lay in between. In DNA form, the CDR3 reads TGCGCCAGCAGCCAAGATCCGGGGACTGGAAACACCATATATTTT. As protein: CASSQDPGTGNTIYF.

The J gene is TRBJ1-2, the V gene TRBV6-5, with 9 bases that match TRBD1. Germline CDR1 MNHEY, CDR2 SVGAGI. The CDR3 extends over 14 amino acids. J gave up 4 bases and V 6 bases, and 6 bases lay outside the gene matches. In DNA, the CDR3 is TGTGCCAGCAGGCCCGGGACAGGGACCTATGGCTACACCTTC. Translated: CASRPGTGTYGYTF.

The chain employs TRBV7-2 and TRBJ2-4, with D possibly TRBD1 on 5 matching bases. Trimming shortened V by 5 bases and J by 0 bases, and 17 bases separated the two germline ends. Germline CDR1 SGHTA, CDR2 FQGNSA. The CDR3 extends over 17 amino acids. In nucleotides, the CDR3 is TGTGCCAGCAGCCTAGATTACAGGTTTGTAGCCAAAAACATTCAGTACTTC. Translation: CASSLDYRFVAKNIQYF.

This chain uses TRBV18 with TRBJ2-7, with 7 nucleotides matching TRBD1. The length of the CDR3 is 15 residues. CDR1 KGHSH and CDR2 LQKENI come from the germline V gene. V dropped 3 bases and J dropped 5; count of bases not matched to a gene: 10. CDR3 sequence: CASSPSLSTGNEQYF. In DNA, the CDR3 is TGTGCCAGCTCACCCTCCTTATCGACAGGGAACGAGCAGTACTTC. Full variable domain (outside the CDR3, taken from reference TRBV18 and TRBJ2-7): NAGVMQNPRHLVRRRGQEARLRCSPMKGHSHVYWYRQLPEEGLKFMVYLQKENIIDESGMPKERFSAEFPKEGPSILRIQQVVRGDSAAYFCASSPSLSTGNEQYFGPGTRLTVT.

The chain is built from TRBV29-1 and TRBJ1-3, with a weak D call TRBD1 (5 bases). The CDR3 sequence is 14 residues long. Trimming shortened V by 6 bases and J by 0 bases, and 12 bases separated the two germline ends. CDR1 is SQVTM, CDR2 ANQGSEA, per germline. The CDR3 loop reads CSVGPQGSGNTIYF. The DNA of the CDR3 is TGCAGCGTCGGACCTCAGGGCTCTGGAAACACCATATATTTT.

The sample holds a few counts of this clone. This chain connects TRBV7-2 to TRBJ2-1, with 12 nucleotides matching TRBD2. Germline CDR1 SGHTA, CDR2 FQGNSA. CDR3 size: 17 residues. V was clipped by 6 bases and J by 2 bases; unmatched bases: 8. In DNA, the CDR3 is TGTGCCAGCAGTTTCCTAAGGACTAGCGGGACCTACAATGAGCAGTTCTTC. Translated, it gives CASSFLRTSGTYNEQFF.

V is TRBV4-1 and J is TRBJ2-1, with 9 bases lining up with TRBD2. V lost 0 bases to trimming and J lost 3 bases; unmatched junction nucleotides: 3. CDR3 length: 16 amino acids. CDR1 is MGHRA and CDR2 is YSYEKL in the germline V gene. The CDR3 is CASSQDGSGGYNEQFF. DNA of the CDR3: TGCGCCAGCAGCCAAGATGGTAGCGGGGGCTACAATGAGCAGTTCTTC.

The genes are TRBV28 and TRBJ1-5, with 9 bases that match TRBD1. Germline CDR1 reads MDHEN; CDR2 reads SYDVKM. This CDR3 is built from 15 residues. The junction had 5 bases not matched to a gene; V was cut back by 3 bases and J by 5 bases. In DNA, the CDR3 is TGTGCCAGCAGTTTCACAGGGGGCCGGGATCAGCCCCAGCATTTT. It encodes CASSFTGGRDQPQHF.

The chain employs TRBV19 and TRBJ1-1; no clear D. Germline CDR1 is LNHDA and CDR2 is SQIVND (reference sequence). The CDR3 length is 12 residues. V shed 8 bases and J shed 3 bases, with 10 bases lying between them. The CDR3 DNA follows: TGTGCCAGTGGGGAGGCGCACACTGAAGCTTTCTTT. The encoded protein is CASGEAHTEAFF.

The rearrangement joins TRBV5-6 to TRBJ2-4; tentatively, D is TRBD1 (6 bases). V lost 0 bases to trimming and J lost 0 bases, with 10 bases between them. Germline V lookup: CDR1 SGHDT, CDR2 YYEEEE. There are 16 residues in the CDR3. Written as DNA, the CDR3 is TGTGCCAGCAGCTTGGGGCCAGGGGTAGCCAAAAACATTCAGTACTTC. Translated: CASSLGPGVAKNIQYF.

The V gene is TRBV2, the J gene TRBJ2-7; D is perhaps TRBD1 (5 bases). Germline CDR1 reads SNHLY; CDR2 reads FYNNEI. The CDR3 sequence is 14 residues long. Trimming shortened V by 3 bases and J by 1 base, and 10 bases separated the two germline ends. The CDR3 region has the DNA TGTGCCAGCAGTGATCGCACAGGATCCTACGAGCAGTACGTC. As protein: CASSDRTGSYEQYV.